This T cell receptor (beta chain) was found in a study of cytomegalovirus exposure and HLA in healthy donors. Study outcomes and limitations: Productive rates of about 90% or about 30% were seen for most TCR beta V segments in an earlier analysis. Among the sequence variants, a highly shared cluster was likely an artifact of sequencing.

Trimming left V 5 bases short and J 5 bases short, with 15 bases between. The CDR3 extends over 14 amino acids. The germline gives CDR1 MNHEY, CDR2 SVGAGI. A word on this clone: The antigen is unknown.

Both 60 Vbeta primers and 13 Jbeta primers went into the PCR. TCRdb keeps only in-frame clones here, not all; method: immunoSEQ multiplex PCR. The repertoire holds about 170,000 clones, with roughly 81% as singletons. The chain carries TRBV6-5 and TRBJ2-5, with D maybe TRBD2 (5 bases). Sample: PBMCs. This TCR was recovered from a man between 25 and 39 years old in good health and CMV-seropositive. The chain's CDR3 is CASSLGRRQETQYF. CDR3 bases: TGTGCCAGCAGTCTAGGAAGGAGGCAGGAGACCCAGTACTTC.